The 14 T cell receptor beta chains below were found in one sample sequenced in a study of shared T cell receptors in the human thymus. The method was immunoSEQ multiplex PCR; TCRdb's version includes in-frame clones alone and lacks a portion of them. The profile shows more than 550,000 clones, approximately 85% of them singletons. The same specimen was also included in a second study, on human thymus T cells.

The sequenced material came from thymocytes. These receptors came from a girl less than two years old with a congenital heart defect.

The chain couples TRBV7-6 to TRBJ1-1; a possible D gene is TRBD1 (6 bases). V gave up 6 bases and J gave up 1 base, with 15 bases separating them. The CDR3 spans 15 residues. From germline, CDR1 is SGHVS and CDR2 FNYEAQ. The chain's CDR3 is CASRSRDNPNTEAFF. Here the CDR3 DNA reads TGTGCCAGCAGGTCCCGGGACAACCCGAACACTGAAGCTTTCTTT.

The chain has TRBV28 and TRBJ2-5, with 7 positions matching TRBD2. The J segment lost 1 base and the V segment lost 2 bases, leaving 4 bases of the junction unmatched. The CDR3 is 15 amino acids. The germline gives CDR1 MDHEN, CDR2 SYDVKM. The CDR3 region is CASSLRRGTQETQYF. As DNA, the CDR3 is TGTGCCAGCAGTTTAAGGCGGGGGACCCAAGAGACCCAGTACTTC.

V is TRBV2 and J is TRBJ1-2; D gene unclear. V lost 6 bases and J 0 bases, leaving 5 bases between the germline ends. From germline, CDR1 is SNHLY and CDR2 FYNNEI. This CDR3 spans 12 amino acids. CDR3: CASRQSNYGYTF. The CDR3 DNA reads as TGTGCCAGCAGACAATCTAACTATGGCTACACCTTC.

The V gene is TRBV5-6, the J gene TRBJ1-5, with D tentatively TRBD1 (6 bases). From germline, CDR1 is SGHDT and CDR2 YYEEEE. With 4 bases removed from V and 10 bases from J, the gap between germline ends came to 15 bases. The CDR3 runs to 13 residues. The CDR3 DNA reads TGTGCCAGCAGCGACAGGACCGACCAACCCCAGCATTTT. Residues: CASSDRTDQPQHF.

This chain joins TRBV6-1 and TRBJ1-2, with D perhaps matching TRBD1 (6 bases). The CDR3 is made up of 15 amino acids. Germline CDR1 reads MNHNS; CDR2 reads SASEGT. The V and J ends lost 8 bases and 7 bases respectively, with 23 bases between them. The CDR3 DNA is TGTGCCAGCCTCAAGCATCAGGGGCACGAGAGTGGCTACACCTTC. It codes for CASLKHQGHESGYTF.

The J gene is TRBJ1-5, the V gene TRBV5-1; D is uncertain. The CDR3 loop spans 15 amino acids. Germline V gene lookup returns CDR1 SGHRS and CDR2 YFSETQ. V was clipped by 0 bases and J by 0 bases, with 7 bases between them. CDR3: CASSLGQDSNQPQHF. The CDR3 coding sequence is TGCGCCAGCAGCTTGGGTCAGGATAGCAATCAGCCCCAGCATTTT.

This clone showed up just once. The CDR3 loop reads CASSQDRDSEKLFF. CDR3 nucleotide sequence: TGTGCCAGCAGTCAGGACAGGGACAGCGAAAAACTGTTTTTT. The V call is TRBV6-1, the J call TRBJ1-4; 8 positions match TRBD1. The CDR3 has 14 amino acids. CDR1 MNHNS and CDR2 SASEGT come from the germline V gene. With 5 bases clipped from V and 8 bases from J, the junction kept 7 bases outside the gene matches.

The CDR3 protein is CASSLGGGAGELFF. CDR3 DNA: TGTGCCAGCAGTTTGGGGGGTGGAGCGGGGGAGCTGTTTTTT. V gene TRBV6-1 combines with J gene TRBJ2-2, with D tentatively TRBD2 (6 bases). Trimming pared 5 bases from V and 8 bases from J, leaving 15 bases between. CDR1 MNHNS and CDR2 SASEGT come from the germline V gene. The CDR3 has 14 amino acids.

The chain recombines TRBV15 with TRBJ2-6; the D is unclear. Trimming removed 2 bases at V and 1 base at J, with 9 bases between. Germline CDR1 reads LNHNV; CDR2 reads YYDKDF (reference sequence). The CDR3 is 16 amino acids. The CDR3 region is CATSRPNSSGANVLTF. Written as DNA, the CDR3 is TGTGCCACCAGCAGACCGAACAGTTCTGGGGCCAACGTCCTGACTTTC.

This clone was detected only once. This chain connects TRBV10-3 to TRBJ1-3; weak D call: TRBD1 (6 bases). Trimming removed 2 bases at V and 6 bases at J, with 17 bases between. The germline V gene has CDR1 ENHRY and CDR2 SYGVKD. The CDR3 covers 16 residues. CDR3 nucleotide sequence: TGTGCCATCAGTGAGAGAGGGCAGGGGATTGTAAACACCATATATTTT. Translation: CAISERGQGIVNTIYF.

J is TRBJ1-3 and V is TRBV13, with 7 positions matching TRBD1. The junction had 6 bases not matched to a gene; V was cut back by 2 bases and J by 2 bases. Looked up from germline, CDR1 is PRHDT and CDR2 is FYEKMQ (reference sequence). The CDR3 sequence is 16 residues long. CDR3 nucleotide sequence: TGTGCCAGCAGCTTAATGGTACAGGGGACTGGAAACACCATATATTTT. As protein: CASSLMVQGTGNTIYF.

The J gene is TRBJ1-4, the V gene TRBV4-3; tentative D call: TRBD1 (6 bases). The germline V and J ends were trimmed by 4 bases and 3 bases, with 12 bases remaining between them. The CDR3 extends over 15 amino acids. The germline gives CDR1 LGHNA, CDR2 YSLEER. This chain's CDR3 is CASSPTGGPNEKLFF. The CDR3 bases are TGCGCCAGCAGCCCCACCGGGGGGCCTAATGAAAAACTGTTTTTT.

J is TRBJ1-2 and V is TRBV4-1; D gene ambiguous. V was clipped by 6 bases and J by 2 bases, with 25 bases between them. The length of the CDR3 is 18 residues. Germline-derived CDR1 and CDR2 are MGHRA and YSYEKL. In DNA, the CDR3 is TGCGCCAGCAGACCGGACTGGCTCTGGGTATCCAGGAACTATGGCTACACCTTC. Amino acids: CASRPDWLWVSRNYGYTF.

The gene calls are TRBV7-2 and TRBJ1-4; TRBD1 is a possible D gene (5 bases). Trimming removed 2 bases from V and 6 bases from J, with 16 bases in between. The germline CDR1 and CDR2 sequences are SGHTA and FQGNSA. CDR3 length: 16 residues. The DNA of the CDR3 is TGTGCCAGCAGCTTATCTCATCAGGGACTGGATGAAAAACTGTTTTTT. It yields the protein CASSLSHQGLDEKLFF.